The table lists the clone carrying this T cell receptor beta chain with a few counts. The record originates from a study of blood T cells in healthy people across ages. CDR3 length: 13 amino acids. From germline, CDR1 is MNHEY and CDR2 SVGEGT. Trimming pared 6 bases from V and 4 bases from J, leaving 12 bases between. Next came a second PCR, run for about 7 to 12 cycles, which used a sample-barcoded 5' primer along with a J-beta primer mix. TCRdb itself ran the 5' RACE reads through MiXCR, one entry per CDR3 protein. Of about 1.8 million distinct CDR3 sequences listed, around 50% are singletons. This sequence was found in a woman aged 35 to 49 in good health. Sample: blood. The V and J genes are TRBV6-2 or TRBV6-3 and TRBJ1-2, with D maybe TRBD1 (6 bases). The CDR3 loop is CASRATGSYGYTF. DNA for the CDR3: TGTGCCAGCAGGGCCACAGGGAGCTATGGCTACACCTTC.